This T cell receptor (beta chain) emerged from a study of T cell repertoires in cytomegalovirus infection. Study information: Through public TCR beta signatures, both CMV infection and matching HLA type were indicated.

This clonotype was seen at least ten times. Antigen unknown. MiXCR, applied by TCRdb to the reads, yields one record per CDR3 protein. This sample has some 300,000 distinct CDR3 sequences; 9.6% occur once, and the top ten carry about 2.3%. General study results and limits: HLA-C-restricted CMV clonotypes gave the most frequent clonotype in two of eight donors.

V shed 4 bases, J shed 2 bases, and the junction held 2 bases outside the gene matches. CDR1 and CDR2 (germline): SQVTM, ANQGSEA. CDR3 length: 14 amino acids. The gene calls are TRBV29-1 and TRBJ2-1; 10 bases match TRBD2. Sample: PBMCs. This TCR derives from a human donor in good health (CMV status not recorded). Some clones in this sample may be carry-over from other donors' samples. The CDR3 coding sequence is TGCAGCGTTGCGAGCGGGGGGGCCTACAATGAGCAGTTCTTC. This encodes CSVASGGAYNEQFF.